A selection of T cell receptor beta chains follows, all from one sample in a study of blood T cell repertoires in COVID-19. Data came from immunoSEQ multiplex PCR; TCRdb stores just in-frame clones and leaves some out. The table includes almost 250,000 clones, 65% to 90% detected once. Sequenced input: PBMCs or T cells enriched from blood (not recorded which). These receptors were collected from a woman aged 50 to 65 with acute COVID-19. Each CDR3 is given with its conserved first and last residue. The order of the fields is D gene, J gene, clone size, V gene, CDR3 DNA, CDR3 protein. The D gene is left open where the match is weak. Clone size is not always given. Where it is, it says once, few, many or a class for expanded clones.

D: TRBD2
J: TRBJ2-7
size: -
V: TRBV5-1
DNA: TGCGCCAGCAGCTTGGCCGGGGGGGGAGTTTACGAGCAGTACTTC
CDR3: CASSLAGGGVYEQYF

D: TRBD1
J: TRBJ2-7
size: -
V: TRBV6-2/TRBV6-3
DNA: TGTGCCAGCAGTCCCGACAGGGGATTCTCCTACGAGCAGTACTTC
CDR3: CASSPDRGFSYEQYF

D: TRBD1
J: TRBJ2-3
size: -
V: TRBV19
DNA: TGTGCCAGTAGGACTCGACAGGGTAACACAGATACGCAGTATTTT
CDR3: CASRTRQGNTDTQYF

D: TRBD1
J: TRBJ1-5
size: few
V: TRBV27
DNA: TGTGCCAGCAGTTTGCTAGGGACAGGGGGCAATCAGCCCCAGCATTTT
CDR3: CASSLLGTGGNQPQHF

D: -
J: TRBJ2-7
size: -
V: TRBV3-1/TRBV3-2
DNA: TGTGCCAGCAGCACGGGACTTTACTACGAGCAGTACTTC
CDR3: CASSTGLYYEQYF

D: TRBD2
J: TRBJ2-1
size: -
V: TRBV9
DNA: TGTGCCAGCAGCGTAGGCGGGGGGGCCTACAATGAGCAGTTCTTC
CDR3: CASSVGGGAYNEQFF

D: TRBD1
J: TRBJ2-7
size: -
V: TRBV20-1
DNA: TGCAGTGCTAGTACGAGGACAGGGGTCTACGAGCAGTACTTC
CDR3: CSASTRTGVYEQYF

D: -
J: TRBJ2-2
size: few
V: TRBV9
DNA: TGTGCCAGCAGCTATCTCCAGCGGTCCGGGGAGCTGTTTTTT
CDR3: CASSYLQRSGELFF

D: TRBD1
J: TRBJ1-1
size: -
V: TRBV19
DNA: TGTGCCAGTAGTACGGGACAGATGAACACTGAAGCTTTCTTT
CDR3: CASSTGQMNTEAFF

D: TRBD1
J: TRBJ2-7
size: -
V: TRBV7-3
DNA: TGTGCCAGCAGCTTGACTGGGACAGGATCCTACGAGCAGTACTTC
CDR3: CASSLTGTGSYEQYF

D: TRBD1
J: TRBJ1-1
size: -
V: TRBV5-1
DNA: TGCGCCAGCAGCTTTGGACAGGGGAAGAACACTGAAGCTTTCTTT
CDR3: CASSFGQGKNTEAFF

D: -
J: TRBJ1-3
size: -
V: TRBV11-2
DNA: TGTGCCAGCAGCTACTCACCGCAAGCCACCATATATTTT
CDR3: CASSYSPQATIYF

D: -
J: TRBJ1-5
size: -
V: TRBV2
DNA: TGTGCCAGCAGGCAGAGGAACAATCAGCCCCAGCATTTT
CDR3: CASRQRNNQPQHF

D: TRBD1
J: TRBJ1-3
size: -
V: TRBV30
DNA: TGTGCCTGGAGCAACAGGGGCTCTCGCGGAAACACCATATATTTT
CDR3: CAWSNRGSRGNTIYF

D: TRBD2
J: TRBJ2-3
size: -
V: TRBV5-1
DNA: TGCGCCAGCAGCTCCCAACTAGCGATGGGTGCAGATACGCAGTATTTT
CDR3: CASSSQLAMGADTQYF

D: -
J: TRBJ1-1
size: -
V: TRBV7-6
DNA: TGTGCCAGCAGCTTATATACAGTACAAGGAAACACTGAAGCTTTCTTT
CDR3: CASSLYTVQGNTEAFF

D: TRBD2
J: TRBJ2-3
size: -
V: TRBV15
DNA: TGTGCCACCGGCCCGGGTGGGGGGGTAGATACGCAGTATTTT
CDR3: CATGPGGGVDTQYF

D: TRBD2
J: TRBJ2-3
size: few
V: TRBV3-1/TRBV3-2
DNA: TGTGCCAGCAGCCCGCGGGGGAGCGGCCGAGATACGCAGTATTTT
CDR3: CASSPRGSGRDTQYF

D: TRBD2
J: TRBJ2-3
size: -
V: TRBV7-3
DNA: TGTGCCAGCAGCTCAGGGACTAGCGGGGACACAGATACGCAGTATTTT
CDR3: CASSSGTSGDTDTQYF

D: -
J: TRBJ1-1
size: -
V: TRBV18
DNA: TGTGCCAGCTCACCACTCGGTCAGGCAATGAACACTGAAGCTTTCTTT
CDR3: CASSPLGQAMNTEAFF

D: -
J: TRBJ1-2
size: -
V: TRBV6-6
DNA: TGTGCCAGCACCGAAAGGGGGTCTGGCTACACCTTC
CDR3: CASTERGSGYTF

D: -
J: TRBJ2-2
size: -
V: TRBV15
DNA: TGTGCCACCAGCAGAGATCCCGGCCGGGTTGGCGGGGAGCTGTTTTTT
CDR3: CATSRDPGRVGGELFF

D: TRBD2
J: TRBJ2-3
size: -
V: TRBV10-2
DNA: TGCGCCAGTTCACCAAGCGGGGGGGCAGATACGCAGTATTTT
CDR3: CASSPSGGADTQYF

D: -
J: TRBJ2-1
size: -
V: TRBV28
DNA: TGTGCCAGCAGTCCACAGGCCGCGGGGATGTACAATGAGCAGTTCTTC
CDR3: CASSPQAAGMYNEQFF

D: -
J: TRBJ2-4
size: -
V: TRBV30
DNA: TGTGCCTGGAGAGCAGGCTTAGCCAAAAACATTCAGTACTTC
CDR3: CAWRAGLAKNIQYF

D: -
J: TRBJ2-7
size: few
V: TRBV5-1
DNA: TGCGCCAGCAGCTATAGTAGCACAGGGAGACCGTCCTACGAGCAGTACTTC
CDR3: CASSYSSTGRPSYEQYF

D: -
J: TRBJ2-5
size: -
V: TRBV18
DNA: TGTGCCAGCTCACCAAGGGGAGAGACCCAGTACTTC
CDR3: CASSPRGETQYF

D: -
J: TRBJ1-2
size: -
V: TRBV7-2
DNA: TGTGCCAGCAGCGAGGGATCTCCGGGGTTGAGCTACACCTTC
CDR3: CASSEGSPGLSYTF

D: TRBD1
J: TRBJ1-2
size: -
V: TRBV24-1
DNA: TGTGCCACCAGTGCTCGGGACAGAGCATATGGCTACACCTTC
CDR3: CATSARDRAYGYTF

D: -
J: TRBJ1-2
size: -
V: TRBV18
DNA: TGTGCCAGCTCACCATGGCAGGGAAATGGCTACACCTTC
CDR3: CASSPWQGNGYTF

D: TRBD1
J: TRBJ2-7
size: -
V: TRBV6-1
DNA: TGTGCCAGCAATGACCCCAGAGGACAGGTGCTCTACGAGCAGTACTTC
CDR3: CASNDPRGQVLYEQYF

D: TRBD1
J: TRBJ2-5
size: once
V: TRBV5-1
DNA: TGCGCCAGCAGCTTACAGGGGGCCCGGGAGACCCAGTACTTC
CDR3: CASSLQGARETQYF

D: -
J: TRBJ2-7
size: -
V: TRBV6-2/TRBV6-3
DNA: TGTGCCAGCAGTTACGTCAGGGGAGACTACGAGCAGTACTTC
CDR3: CASSYVRGDYEQYF

D: -
J: TRBJ1-2
size: -
V: TRBV7-2
DNA: TGTGCCAGCAGCTTAGGGAGGGGTCCTAACTATGGCTACACCTTC
CDR3: CASSLGRGPNYGYTF

D: -
J: TRBJ2-3
size: -
V: TRBV12-3/TRBV12-4
DNA: TGTGCCAGCACCCTTGCAGATACGCAGTATTTT
CDR3: CASTLADTQYF

D: TRBD1
J: TRBJ2-5
size: -
V: TRBV4-3
DNA: TGCGCCAGCAGCCTGGGACAGGGTATGGAGGAGACCCAGTACTTC
CDR3: CASSLGQGMEETQYF

D: -
J: TRBJ1-5
size: -
V: TRBV4-2
DNA: TGTGCCAGCAGCCAAGATTCTACAGGCGGTTGGGCCCAGCATTTT
CDR3: CASSQDSTGGWAQHF

D: TRBD1
J: TRBJ1-5
size: -
V: TRBV30
DNA: TGTGCCTGGAGTTCCGCTCCCGGGACAGGGGCCCTCAATCAGCCCCAGCATTTT
CDR3: CAWSSAPGTGALNQPQHF

D: -
J: TRBJ2-7
size: -
V: TRBV29-1
DNA: TGCAGCGTTGGGAGCTCCTACGAGCAGTACTTC
CDR3: CSVGSSYEQYF

D: -
J: TRBJ2-1
size: -
V: TRBV7-9
DNA: TGTGCCAGCAGCACAAGTTACAATGAGCAGTTCTTC
CDR3: CASSTSYNEQFF

D: -
J: TRBJ1-1
size: -
V: TRBV3-1/TRBV3-2
DNA: TGTGCCAGCAGCCAATTAGGAGGGAACACTGAAGCTTTCTTT
CDR3: CASSQLGGNTEAFF

D: -
J: TRBJ2-1
size: -
V: TRBV19
DNA: TGTGCCAGTCGGGACTCACGGAATGAGCAGTTCTTC
CDR3: CASRDSRNEQFF

D: -
J: TRBJ1-4
size: few
V: TRBV20-1
DNA: TGCAGTGCTAGAGACGATGAAAAACTGTTTTTT
CDR3: CSARDDEKLFF

D: TRBD1
J: TRBJ1-6
size: -
V: TRBV14
DNA: TGTGCCAGCAGCCAGACAGGGCACTCACCCCTCCACTTT
CDR3: CASSQTGHSPLHF

D: TRBD1
J: TRBJ2-7
size: -
V: TRBV6-1
DNA: TGTGCCAGCAGTGAAGAGGGACAGGGAGTATACGAGCAGTACTTC
CDR3: CASSEEGQGVYEQYF

D: TRBD1
J: TRBJ2-3
size: -
V: TRBV18
DNA: TGTGCCAGCTCACTTGGACAGGGGGGTTCAGATACGCAGTATTTT
CDR3: CASSLGQGGSDTQYF

D: -
J: TRBJ1-5
size: -
V: TRBV2
DNA: TGTGCCAGCAGGGAACAGAGGGTTAGCAATCAGCCCCAGCATTTT
CDR3: CASREQRVSNQPQHF

D: -
J: TRBJ1-2
size: -
V: TRBV2
DNA: TGTGCCAGCAGTTTCAGGGGACCTCAGGGCTATGGCTACACCTTC
CDR3: CASSFRGPQGYGYTF

D: -
J: TRBJ1-2
size: few
V: TRBV5-3
DNA: TGTGCCAGAACCTCCCATGGCTACACCTTC
CDR3: CARTSHGYTF

D: -
J: TRBJ1-1
size: -
V: TRBV9
DNA: TGTGCCAGCAGCGTAGGGGAGGGCCGTGAGACTGAAGCTTTCTTT
CDR3: CASSVGEGRETEAFF

D: TRBD2
J: TRBJ2-2
size: -
V: TRBV7-2
DNA: TGTGCCAGCAGCCCCCGTCACGGGGGGACTAACACCGGGGAGCTGTTTTTT
CDR3: CASSPRHGGTNTGELFF

D: -
J: TRBJ2-3
size: -
V: TRBV11-2
DNA: TGTGCCAGCAGCGCCACGGGCACAGATACGCAGTATTTT
CDR3: CASSATGTDTQYF

D: TRBD1
J: TRBJ1-1
size: -
V: TRBV14
DNA: TGTGCCAGCAGCCTCGGGACAGAAAAAGCTTTCTTT
CDR3: CASSLGTEKAFF

D: TRBD1
J: TRBJ1-6
size: few
V: TRBV10-3
DNA: TGTGCCATCAGCTCCGGTACAGGGGGCGGGGGTAATAATTCACCCCTCCACTTT
CDR3: CAISSGTGGGGNNSPLHF

D: -
J: TRBJ2-1
size: -
V: TRBV5-8
DNA: TGTGCCAGCAGCTTCGCCCCAGGAGGTCGTTTCTACAATGAGCAGTTCTTC
CDR3: CASSFAPGGRFYNEQFF

D: -
J: TRBJ2-2
size: many
V: TRBV10-1
DNA: TGCGCCAGCAGTGAGTCGGAGGGTGATCGCAGGGAGGCGACCGGGGAGCTGTTTTTT
CDR3: CASSESEGDRREATGELFF

D: -
J: TRBJ1-2
size: -
V: TRBV19
DNA: TGTGCCAGTAGTATAAGTAACAGGCGGCCCTCCGGCTACACCTTC
CDR3: CASSISNRRPSGYTF

D: -
J: TRBJ2-7
size: -
V: TRBV18
DNA: TGTGCCAGCTCACCAGAGGTTCCCCCTTACGAGCAGTACTTC
CDR3: CASSPEVPPYEQYF

D: -
J: TRBJ1-1
size: -
V: TRBV19
DNA: TGTGCCAGTCGAACTACGGACAGCGTAATTGAAGCTTTCTTT
CDR3: CASRTTDSVIEAFF